This T cell receptor (beta chain) was captured in a study of T cells in Graves' hyperthyroidism and ophthalmopathy. Study-level findings and limits: Blood also carried most thyroid clonotypes expanded above 0.001. Ophthalmopathy was predicted by the model a median of approximately 6 months ahead of onset. Stable hyperthyroidism and ophthalmopathy were separated using 13 V-J signatures.

Clinical symptoms, serum thyroxine and TRAb, thyroid ultrasound and orbital computed tomography together formed the diagnostic basis. TCR beta CDR3 sequences were amplified from RNA transcripts. A set of HTBI primers served as the primers for a first-round RT-PCR of the TCR CDR3. Via MiXCR, TCRdb re-called the multiplex PCR reads, giving one row per CDR3 protein. The sample carries roughly 500,000 distinct CDR3 sequences, 46% recorded once. The CDR3 runs 14 residues. Germline V gives CDR1 SGHTA, CDR2 FQGNSA. The ends were cut back, 3 bases at V and 7 bases at J, with 15 bases in the middle. Concerning this clonotype: Its antigen is unidentified.

The gene calls are TRBV7-2 and TRBJ1-1; perhaps TRBD1 as D (5 bases). Material: peripheral blood or thyroid tissue (not recorded which). The sequence derives from an adult woman with Graves' disease, either hyperthyroidism or ophthalmopathy (not recorded which). The CDR3 loop reads CASSLWGEGNEAFF. The DNA for the CDR3 is TGTGCCAGCAGCTTGTGGGGGGAGGGCAATGAAGCTTTCTTT.